The 30 T cell receptor beta chains in this list originate from one sample, sequenced in a study of blood T cell repertoires in COVID-19. Assay: immunoSEQ multiplex PCR; the TCRdb copy retains only in-frame clones and omits some. The sample shows 75,000 to 100,000 clones, approximately 81% of them seen only once. The specimen sequenced was peripheral blood. These receptors were obtained from a woman of 80 years or more with acute or convalescent COVID-19.

The chain carries TRBV10-3 and TRBJ1-1, with 7 bases matching TRBD1. CDR1 and CDR2 from the germline V gene are ENHRY and SYGVKD. The V segment lost 8 bases and the J segment 3 bases; nucleotides outside the gene matches: 6. This CDR3 region has 13 residues. As DNA, the CDR3 is TGTGCCATCGGTAAGGGGGCAGACACTGAAGCTTTCTTT. Translating gives CAIGKGADTEAFF.

V gene TRBV5-1 combines with J gene TRBJ2-2, with D perhaps matching TRBD1 (5 bases). Germline CDR1 reads SGHRS; CDR2 reads YFSETQ. The ends were cut back, 5 bases at V and 5 bases at J, with 7 bases in the middle. This CDR3 contains 12 residues. The CDR3 loop reads CASRSGTGELFF. In nucleotides, the CDR3 is TGCGCCAGCAGATCAGGGACCGGGGAGCTGTTTTTT.

This chain links TRBV28 with TRBJ2-3; TRBD2 aligns across 8 bases. Per germline, CDR1 MDHEN and CDR2 SYDVKM. Losses at the gene ends were 6 bases for V and 0 bases for J; bases not matched to a gene: 5. CDR3 length: 15 amino acids. The CDR3 region has the DNA TGTGCCAGCAGGATCGGGGGGGCAAGCACAGATACGCAGTATTTT. This gives the protein CASRIGGASTDTQYF.

V and J are TRBV4-2 and TRBJ2-3; 9 nucleotides agree with TRBD2. V lost 4 bases and J lost 1; bases outside the gene matches: 3. This CDR3 is 15 amino acids long. Looked up from germline, CDR1 is LGHNA and CDR2 is YNFKEQ. CDR3 DNA: TGTGCCAGCAGCCCAGTAGCGGGGGGCACAGATACGCAGTATTTT. Translation gives CASSPVAGGTDTQYF.

The V call is TRBV11-2, the J call TRBJ1-1; D is possibly TRBD1 (5 bases). The CDR3 is made up of 14 amino acids. CDR1 and CDR2 (germline): SGHAT, FQNNGV. Trimming cost V 6 bases and J 6 bases, with 17 bases left between them. The CDR3 sequence is CASRARQGNPEAFF. The DNA for the CDR3 is TGTGCCAGCAGAGCCCGCCAGGGTAACCCTGAAGCTTTCTTT.

The chain couples TRBV4-1 to TRBJ2-3; 9 bases align to TRBD1. The V and J ends lost 4 bases and 4 bases, in that order; junction bases with no gene match: 3. Germline V gene lookup returns CDR1 MGHRA and CDR2 YSYEKL. The CDR3 sequence is 14 residues long. CDR3 residues: CASSLGQGADTQYF. As DNA, the CDR3 is TGCGCCAGCAGCCTGGGACAGGGTGCAGATACGCAGTATTTT.

In DNA, the CDR3 is TGTGCCACCAGTGATTTAGGGGGTTTCGAGACCCAGTACTTC. It translates to CATSDLGGFETQYF. This chain uses TRBV24-1 with TRBJ2-5, with a tentative D call TRBD1 (6 bases). The CDR3 extends over 14 amino acids. Per the germline V gene, CDR1 is KGHDR and CDR2 is SFDVKD. V was cut by 1 base and J by 5 bases, with 10 bases left in between.

V usage is TRBV12-3 or TRBV12-4 and J usage is TRBJ1-1; perhaps TRBD1 as D (5 bases). V lost 3 bases, J lost 10 bases, and 12 bases lay in between. This CDR3 contains 12 residues. CDR3 nucleotide sequence: TGTGCCAGCAGTTTTGGAGGGGCCTTAGCTTTCTTT. Translation gives CASSFGGALAFF.

V and J are TRBV2 and TRBJ2-3, with D maybe TRBD1 (6 bases). The CDR3 runs to 11 residues. Trimming left V 6 bases short and J 7 bases short, with 8 bases between. CDR1 is SNHLY, CDR2 FYNNEI, per germline. CDR3 region: CASRGGHTQYF. In DNA form, the CDR3 reads TGTGCCAGCAGAGGGGGTCATACGCAGTATTTT. The variable domain in full, with the rest retrieved from reference TRBV2 and TRBJ2-3, is EPEVTQTPSHQVTQMGQEVILRCVPISNHLYFYWYRQILGQKVEFLVSFYNNEISEKSEIFDDQFSVERPDGSNFTLKIRSTKLEDSAMYFCASRGGHTQYFGPGTRLTVL.

The V and J genes are TRBV2 and TRBJ1-5, with 8 bases aligning to TRBD1. CDR1 SNHLY and CDR2 FYNNEI come from the germline V gene. CDR3 size: 13 residues. Trimming took 6 bases from V and 5 from J; bases not matched to a gene: 3. The DNA for the CDR3 is TGTGCCAGCAGAGAGACAGGGGATCAGCCCCAGCATTTT. Translating it yields CASRETGDQPQHF.

The chain links TRBV30 to TRBJ1-5; D perhaps matches TRBD1 (6 bases). The CDR3 is 14 residues long. The V gene's germline CDR1 is GTSNPN and CDR2 SVGIG (reference sequence). The V end was cut by 1 base, the J end by 6 bases, with 13 bases between. In DNA form, the CDR3 reads TGTGCCTGGAGTGCCACAGGGCGCATTCAGCCCCAGCATTTT. Translating it yields CAWSATGRIQPQHF.

This chain uses TRBV14 with TRBJ2-7, with 8 bases lining up with TRBD2. This CDR3 comprises 15 residues. The V and J ends lost 1 base and 6 bases, in that order; junction bases with no gene match: 8. Germline CDR1 SGHDN, CDR2 FVKESK. CDR3 sequence: CASSQVPGLVGEQYF. The CDR3 coding sequence is TGTGCCAGCAGCCAAGTCCCGGGACTAGTCGGCGAGCAGTACTTC.

The chain recombines TRBV2 with TRBJ1-2, with 12 bases fitting TRBD1. The CDR3 is made up of 15 amino acids. J gave up 7 bases and V 8 bases, and 11 bases lay outside the gene matches. The germline CDR1 and CDR2 sequences are SNHLY and FYNNEI. In DNA form, the CDR3 reads TGTGCCAGCGACGCGGCCGGGACAGGGGGCTTTGGCTACACCTTC. Protein sequence: CASDAAGTGGFGYTF.

The J gene is TRBJ1-2, the V gene TRBV24-1; TRBD1 is a possible D gene (5 bases). V shed 4 bases and J shed 0 bases, with 11 bases lying between them. In germline, CDR1 is KGHDR, CDR2 SFDVKD. This CDR3 has 15 amino acids. The CDR3 region has the DNA TGTGCCACCAGTGAACCGCAGGGTTCTAACTATGGCTACACCTTC. Encoded protein: CATSEPQGSNYGYTF.

This clone came up a few times. The gene calls are TRBV11-2 and TRBJ1-5, with 7 bases matching TRBD1. The CDR3 is 15 residues long. V lost 5 bases to trimming and J lost 4 bases; unmatched junction nucleotides: 8. CDR1 is SGHAT and CDR2 is FQNNGV in the germline V gene. CDR3 amino acids: CASSPMGTENQPQHF. The CDR3 nucleotides are TGTGCCAGCAGCCCAATGGGGACAGAGAATCAGCCCCAGCATTTT.

CDR3 residues: CASSLNNLYNEQFF. In nucleotides, the CDR3 is TGTGCCAGCAGCTTAAACAATCTGTACAATGAGCAGTTCTTC. V gene TRBV7-3 combines with J gene TRBJ2-1; D not certain. Trimming left V 1 base short and J 4 bases short, with 8 bases between. Germline V gene lookup returns CDR1 SGHTA and CDR2 FQGTGA. The CDR3 covers 14 residues.

The rearrangement links TRBV9 to TRBJ2-1; 10 bases fit TRBD1. CDR3 length: 15 amino acids. Germline trimming cut 0 bases from V and 7 bases from J; bases unmatched to any gene: 4. Germline CDR1 reads SGDLS; CDR2 reads YYNGEE. DNA for the CDR3: TGTGCCAGCAGCGTAGAGGGACAGGGGCGGAATGAGCAGTTCTTC. Translating it yields CASSVEGQGRNEQFF.

J is TRBJ2-1 and V is TRBV11-2; no clear D gene. V was clipped by 3 bases and J by 7 bases, with 10 bases between them. Germline V gene data show CDR1 as SGHAT and CDR2 as FQNNGV. The CDR3 runs 13 residues. The CDR3, as DNA: TGTGCCAGCAGCTTCCAACAGCTTAATGAGCAGTTCTTC. Its translation is CASSFQQLNEQFF.

The V gene is TRBV5-8, the J gene TRBJ2-1; 8 bases align to TRBD1. The length of the CDR3 is 15 residues. The germline V gene has CDR1 SGHTS and CDR2 YDEGEE. V lost 0 bases and J lost 7; bases outside the gene matches: 6. CDR3: CASSLASRGRNEQFF. The CDR3, as DNA: TGTGCCAGCAGCTTGGCATCCAGGGGGCGAAATGAGCAGTTCTTC.

The V gene is TRBV7-3, the J gene TRBJ2-2; 7 bases match TRBD1. After removal of 5 bases from V and 6 bases from J, the junction contained 6 bases not matched to a gene. The CDR3 covers 14 residues. The V gene's germline CDR1 is SGHTA and CDR2 FQGTGA. The CDR3 loop reads CASSPQGTAGELFF. The DNA for the CDR3 is TGTGCCAGCAGCCCACAGGGGACGGCCGGGGAGCTGTTTTTT. The full variable domain, with the rest looked up from reference TRBV7-3 and TRBJ2-2, is GAGVSQTPSNKVTEKGKYVELRCDPISGHTALYWYRQSLGQGPEFLIYFQGTGAADDSGLPNDRFFAVRPEGSVSTLKIQRTERGDSAVYLCASSPQGTAGELFFGEGSRLTVL.

The rearrangement links TRBV24-1 to TRBJ2-3, with 11 bases that match TRBD2. From germline, CDR1 is KGHDR and CDR2 SFDVKD. V was clipped by 0 bases and J by 0 bases; unmatched bases: 1. The CDR3 consists of 17 residues. The CDR3 spells CATSDLRLAGSTDTQYF. Written as DNA, the CDR3 is TGTGCCACCAGTGATTTGAGACTAGCGGGGAGCACAGATACGCAGTATTTT.

V is TRBV6-5 and J is TRBJ1-2; the match to TRBD1 covers 9 bases. Germline loops: CDR1 MNHEY, CDR2 SVGAGI. The CDR3 has 13 amino acids. Germline trimming cut 7 bases from V and 8 bases from J; bases unmatched to any gene: 8. This CDR3 is CASIAQGAGGYTF. CDR3 in DNA: TGTGCCAGCATCGCACAGGGGGCGGGCGGCTACACCTTC.

The chain joins TRBV19 to TRBJ1-2; D unclear. Germline V gives CDR1 LNHDA, CDR2 SQIVND (reference sequence). V shed 0 bases and J shed 6 bases, with 17 bases lying between them. This CDR3 is built from 16 residues. This CDR3 reads CASSIDPGIRGDGYTF. DNA for the CDR3: TGTGCCAGTAGTATAGATCCGGGGATCCGTGGTGATGGCTACACCTTC.

The gene calls are TRBV10-3 and TRBJ1-3, with TRBD1 matching 7 bases. The ends lost 7 bases at V and 0 bases at J; junction bases unmatched: 12. This CDR3 spans 17 amino acids. Germline CDR1 reads ENHRY; CDR2 reads SYGVKD. The CDR3 protein is CAITRDSTLSSGNTIYF. The CDR3 DNA reads TGTGCCATCACCCGGGACAGTACCCTAAGCTCTGGAAACACCATATATTTT.

In its sample, this clone was seen a few times. The V and J genes are TRBV28 and TRBJ1-4; D gene uncertain. Per germline, CDR1 MDHEN and CDR2 SYDVKM. The CDR3 extends over 12 amino acids. Between the trimmed V and J ends, which lost 4 bases and 7 bases, there was a span of 7 bases. The CDR3 spells CASSSRVEKLFF. CDR3 nucleotide sequence: TGTGCCAGCAGTTCTCGGGTTGAAAAACTGTTTTTT.

This clone was counted a single time. The chain carries TRBV7-2 and TRBJ2-3; 11 positions agree with TRBD2. CDR3 length equals 17 residues. Germline V gene lookup returns CDR1 SGHTA and CDR2 FQGNSA. The junction had 5 bases not matched to a gene; V was cut back by 2 bases and J by 1 base. DNA for the CDR3: TGTGCCAGCAGCTTAATTGGACTAGCGGGCCGCACAGATACGCAGTATTTT. The encoded protein is CASSLIGLAGRTDTQYF.

The rearrangement joins TRBV2 to TRBJ2-1; possible D gene TRBD1, 6 bases. The CDR3 contains 13 residues. Germline CDR1 is SNHLY and CDR2 is FYNNEI. Trimming stripped 1 base from V and 11 bases from J, with 12 bases between. CDR3 DNA: TGTGCCAGCAGTGAAGAAGGGACACCAAAGCAGTTCTTC. Translation gives CASSEEGTPKQFF.

V usage is TRBV2 and J usage is TRBJ2-5; 8 bases match TRBD2. CDR1 and CDR2 (germline): SNHLY, FYNNEI. V lost 7 bases to trimming and J lost 1 base; unmatched junction nucleotides: 8. CDR3 length equals 15 residues. CDR3 sequence (DNA): TGTGCCAGCACCCGAATCGGGACTAGCCAAGAGACCCAGTACTTC. Translation: CASTRIGTSQETQYF.

The chain recombines TRBV30 with TRBJ2-4, with 12 bases fitting TRBD2. Germline V CDR1 and CDR2: GTSNPN, SVGIG (reference sequence). Unmatched junction bases numbered 14, after V lost 1 base and J lost 7 bases. The CDR3 spans 18 residues. The DNA for the CDR3 is TGTGCCTGGAGTGGACTAGCGGGGGTCACGACGGGGTGGAACATTCAGTACTTC. Translation gives CAWSGLAGVTTGWNIQYF.

As for this clone: The same CDR3 also results from other DNA sequences found in this sample. The rearrangement uses TRBV28 and TRBJ1-2; TRBD1 is a possible D gene (6 bases). The CDR3 sequence is 13 residues long. With 4 bases removed from V and 4 bases from J, the gap between germline ends came to 10 bases. Per the germline V gene, CDR1 is MDHEN and CDR2 is SYDVKM. CDR3 region: CASSSMDSYGYTF. The CDR3 bases are TGTGCCAGCAGTTCCATGGACAGCTATGGCTACACCTTC.